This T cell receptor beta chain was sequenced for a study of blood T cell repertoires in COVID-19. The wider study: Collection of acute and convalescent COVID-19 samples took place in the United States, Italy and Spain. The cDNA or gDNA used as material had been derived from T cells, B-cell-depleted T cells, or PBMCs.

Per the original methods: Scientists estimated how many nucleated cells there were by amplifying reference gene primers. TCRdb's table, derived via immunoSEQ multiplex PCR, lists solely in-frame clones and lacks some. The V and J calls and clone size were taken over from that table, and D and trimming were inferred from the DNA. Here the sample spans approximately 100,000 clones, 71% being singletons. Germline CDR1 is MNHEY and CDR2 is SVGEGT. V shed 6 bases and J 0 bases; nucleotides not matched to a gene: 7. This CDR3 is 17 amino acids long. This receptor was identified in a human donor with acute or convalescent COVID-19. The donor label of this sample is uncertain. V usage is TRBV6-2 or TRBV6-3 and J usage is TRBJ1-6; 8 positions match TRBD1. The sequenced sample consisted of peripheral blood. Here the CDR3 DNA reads TGTGCCAGCAGCCCTCAGGGGGCGAGCTCCTATAATTCACCCCTCCACTTT. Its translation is CASSPQGASSYNSPLHF.